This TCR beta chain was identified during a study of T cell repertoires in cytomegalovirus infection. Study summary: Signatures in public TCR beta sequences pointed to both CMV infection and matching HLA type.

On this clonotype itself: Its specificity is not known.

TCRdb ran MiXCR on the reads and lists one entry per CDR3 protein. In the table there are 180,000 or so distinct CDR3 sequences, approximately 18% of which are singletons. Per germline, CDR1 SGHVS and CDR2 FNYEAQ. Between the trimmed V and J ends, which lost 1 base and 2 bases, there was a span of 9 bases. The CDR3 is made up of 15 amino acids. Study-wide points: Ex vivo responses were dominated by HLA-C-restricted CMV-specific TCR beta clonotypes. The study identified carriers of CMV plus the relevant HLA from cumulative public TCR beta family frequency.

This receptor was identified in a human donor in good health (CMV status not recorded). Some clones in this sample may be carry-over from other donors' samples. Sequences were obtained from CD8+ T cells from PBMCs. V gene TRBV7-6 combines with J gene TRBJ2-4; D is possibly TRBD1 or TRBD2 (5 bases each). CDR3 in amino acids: CASSLGREPKNIQYF. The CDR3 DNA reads TGTGCCAGCAGCTTAGGCAGGGAGCCCAAAAACATTCAGTACTTC.